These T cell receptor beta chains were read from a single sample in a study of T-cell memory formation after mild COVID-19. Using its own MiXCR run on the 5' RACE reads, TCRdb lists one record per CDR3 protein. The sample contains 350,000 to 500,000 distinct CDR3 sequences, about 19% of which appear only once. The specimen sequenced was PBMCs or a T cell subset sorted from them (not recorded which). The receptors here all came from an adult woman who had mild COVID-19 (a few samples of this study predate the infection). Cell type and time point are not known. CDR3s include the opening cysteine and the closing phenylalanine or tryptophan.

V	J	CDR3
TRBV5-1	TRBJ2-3	CASSLDGQGSTDTQYF
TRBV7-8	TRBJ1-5	CASSYSRSQPQHF
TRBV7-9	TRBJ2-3	CASSPDLESTDTQYF
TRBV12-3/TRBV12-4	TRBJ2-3	CASRPTSGAQYF
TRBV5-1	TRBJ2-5	CASSRGLAVQETQYF
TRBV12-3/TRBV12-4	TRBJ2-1	CASSPFKAGGNNEQFF
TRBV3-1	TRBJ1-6	CASSQGDRNGSPLHF
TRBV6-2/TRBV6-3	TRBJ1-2	CASSSDAGAYGYTF
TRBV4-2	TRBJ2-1	CASSQVDRGTLNEQFF
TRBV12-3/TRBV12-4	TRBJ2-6	CASSLFRRGLDSGANVLTF
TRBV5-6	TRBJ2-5	CASSRGQVGQETQYF
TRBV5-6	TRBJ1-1	CASSLVGLAMNTEAFF
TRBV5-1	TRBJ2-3	CASSGGEGTDTQYF
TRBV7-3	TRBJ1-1	CASIEAFF
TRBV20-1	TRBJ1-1	CSARRTGSTEAFF
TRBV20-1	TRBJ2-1	CSARVPAGEQFF
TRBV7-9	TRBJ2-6	CASSERVTSGANVLTF
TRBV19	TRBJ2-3	CASSIGLAGVDTQYF
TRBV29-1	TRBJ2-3	CSAGGGVGWDTQYF
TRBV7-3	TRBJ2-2	CASSPVTGFGTGELFF
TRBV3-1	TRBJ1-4	CASSQGTEKLFF
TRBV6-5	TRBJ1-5	CASSYLRGQPQHF
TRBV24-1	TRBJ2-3	CATSDPLAVTGADTQYF
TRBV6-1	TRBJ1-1	CASSEVNRNEAFF